This T cell receptor beta chain derives from a study of tumor and adjacent non-tumor tissue in lung cancer. No cell sorting was done before RNA was extracted from the tissue. Three rounds of nested PCR, following a modified ARM-PCR protocol, produced the TCRbeta library. TCRdb reanalysed the multiplex PCR reads using MiXCR and keeps one entry per CDR3 protein. Found here are 78,000 or so distinct CDR3 sequences, approximately 79% of them singletons; the top ten hold roughly 13%. By frequency in the sample, this clonotype is medium-sized. The V gene lost 2 bases and the J gene lost 8 bases, with 13 bases spanning the gap. The V gene's germline CDR1 is MNHNY and CDR2 SVGAGI (reference sequence). There are 14 residues in the CDR3.

This clonotype was obtained from a woman between 50 and 59 years old with non-small cell lung cancer. The sequenced material came from lung tumor tissue. The chain combines TRBV6-6 with TRBJ2-1; tentative D call: TRBD1 (6 bases). Here the CDR3 DNA reads TGTGCCAGCAGTTACGGGGGCCCTAGGGATGAGCAGTTCTTC. Its translation: CASSYGGPRDEQFF.